This T cell receptor (beta chain) was found in a study of shared clonotypes between healthy human individuals. The protocol was immunoSEQ multiplex PCR, while the TCRdb copy is restricted to in-frame clones and leaves out a portion. Of a few million clones in the sample, roughly 93% were seen once. The length of the CDR3 is 15 residues. Germline loops: CDR1 GTSNPN, CDR2 SVGIG (reference sequence). J lost 9 bases, V lost 4 bases, and 9 bases had no gene match. Sequenced input: naive CD4+ T cells from PBMCs. Subset meaning: CD45RA+ positively selected. The chain carries TRBV30 and TRBJ1-6, with TRBD1 identical over 10 bases. This clonotype originated in a young man in good health. Some clones in this sample may be carry-over from other donors' samples. Here the CDR3 reads CAWIKSGTGVSPLHF. CDR3 sequence (DNA): TGTGCCTGGATAAAATCCGGGACAGGGGTTTCACCCCTCCACTTT. Full variable domain (rest looked up from reference TRBV30 and TRBJ1-6): SQTIHQWPATLVQPVGSPLSLECTVEGTSNPNLYWYRQAAGRGLQLLFYSVGIGQISSEVPQNLSASRPQDRQFILSSKKLLLSDSGFYLCAWIKSGTGVSPLHFGNGTRLTVT.